Presented here are 14 T cell receptor beta chains from one specimen sequenced in a study of identical twins. TCRdb redid the calling of the 5' RACE reads with MiXCR, one entry per CDR3 protein. The sample lists about 890,000 distinct CDR3 sequences, about 12% seen once, with under 2% in the top ten. These records were also assigned to another study, of yellow fever vaccine responses in identical twins.

Sequences were obtained from PBMCs. Every receptor here comes from a woman aged 18-29 years in good health.

This chain uses TRBV10-3 with TRBJ1-2, with a weak D call TRBD1 (6 bases). Germline CDR1 ENHRY, CDR2 SYGVKD. Trimming removed 0 bases from V and 2 bases from J, with 10 bases in between. CDR3 length: 15 residues. CDR3 region: CAISESWQGNYGYTF. The CDR3 DNA reads TGTGCCATCAGTGAGTCGTGGCAGGGGAACTATGGCTACACCTTC.

The rearrangement joins TRBV7-4 to TRBJ2-7, with D possibly TRBD2 on 5 matching bases. CDR1 SGHVT and CDR2 SQSDAQ come from the germline V gene. V lost 5 bases and J 1 base, leaving 12 bases between the germline ends. This CDR3 comprises 14 residues. The CDR3 nucleotides read TGTGCCAGCAGCCCCACTAGGAAATCCTACGAGCAGTACTTC. Its protein is CASSPTRKSYEQYF.

The chain recombines TRBV4-1 with TRBJ2-2; perhaps D is TRBD1 or TRBD2 (5 bases each). The V gene lost 1 base and the J gene lost 7 bases, with 13 bases spanning the gap. Germline V gene lookup returns CDR1 MGHRA and CDR2 YSYEKL. CDR3 size: 15 residues. For the CDR3, the DNA is TGCGCCAGCAGCCAAGGCGTCGGGGCGGGCGGGGAGCTGTTTTTT. Translating it yields CASSQGVGAGGELFF.

This chain joins TRBV5-6 and TRBJ1-1, with D perhaps TRBD1 (6 bases). Germline CDR1 reads SGHDT; CDR2 reads YYEEEE. The CDR3 length is 16 residues. V lost 0 bases to trimming and J lost 4 bases, with 16 bases between them. In DNA, the CDR3 is TGTGCCAGCAGCTTGGGAAGCAGGGGCGGTCGCACTGAAGCTTTCTTT. Its protein product is CASSLGSRGGRTEAFF.

The table lists this clonotype with a few counts. The genes are TRBV29-1 and TRBJ2-7; TRBD2 matches 9 bases. The CDR3 has 14 amino acids. J was trimmed by 3 bases and V by 5 bases; bases with no gene match: 8. Germline V CDR1 and CDR2: SQVTM, ANQGSEA. CDR3 loop: CSVPIAGAYYEQYF. CDR3 DNA sequence: TGCAGCGTTCCCATAGCGGGAGCCTACTACGAGCAGTACTTC.

This clonotype was seen a few times. The rearrangement joins TRBV5-1 to TRBJ2-3; 13 positions match TRBD2. Germline-derived CDR1 and CDR2 are SGHRS and YFSETQ. The CDR3 is 17 amino acids. Losses at the gene ends were 5 bases for V and 4 bases for J; bases not matched to a gene: 10. This chain's CDR3 is CASSPFTSGGAADTQYF. In DNA form, the CDR3 reads TGCGCCAGCAGTCCTTTCACTAGCGGGGGGGCCGCAGATACGCAGTATTTT.

This clonotype was seen more than once but under ten times. The chain joins TRBV2 to TRBJ2-7; D is uncertain. CDR1 SNHLY and CDR2 FYNNEI come from the germline V gene. There are 14 residues in the CDR3. The germline V and J ends were trimmed by 5 bases and 6 bases, with 17 bases remaining between them. The DNA of the CDR3 is TGTGCCAGCAGTACATCCGGGCCCCTGACCGAGCAGTACTTC. Translating it yields CASSTSGPLTEQYF.

This clonotype was observed a handful of times. The V gene is TRBV3-1, the J gene TRBJ2-1; 7 bases match TRBD1. Germline CDR1 LGHDT, CDR2 YNNKEL (reference sequence). V was clipped by 6 bases and J by 7 bases; unmatched bases: 15. This CDR3 is 16 amino acids long. The CDR3, as DNA: TGTGCCAGCAGGGAAGAGGGGGCCGCGCGGGTGAATGAGCAGTTCTTC. Its protein is CASREEGAARVNEQFF.

The table lists this clonotype with a few counts. The chain combines TRBV5-4 with TRBJ2-1, with D possibly TRBD1 on 6 matching bases. Looked up from germline, CDR1 is SGHNT and CDR2 is YYREEE (reference sequence). The CDR3 covers 16 residues. The V end lost 2 bases, the J end lost 0 bases, and 12 bases lay between the germline ends. CDR3 bases: TGTGCCAGCAGCTTTGATCGGACAGTCTCCTACAATGAGCAGTTCTTC. Its protein is CASSFDRTVSYNEQFF.

The chain employs TRBV7-9 and TRBJ2-1; D is perhaps TRBD1 or TRBD2 (6 bases each). This CDR3 is built from 14 residues. V lost 5 bases, J lost 7 bases, and 15 bases lay in between. Germline V CDR1 and CDR2: SEHNR, FQNEAQ (reference sequence). The CDR3 loop reads CASSIYLGGNEQFF. The CDR3 DNA reads TGTGCCAGCAGCATATACCTAGGGGGGAATGAGCAGTTCTTC.

This clonotype showed up many times. V is TRBV12-3 or TRBV12-4 and J is TRBJ1-5; the D is unclear. This CDR3 comprises 12 residues. V was clipped by 7 bases and J by 6 bases, with 10 bases between them. The CDR3 protein is CASKKLGQPQHF. The CDR3, as DNA: TGTGCCAGCAAGAAATTGGGTCAGCCCCAGCATTTT.

This clonotype occurred a few times. V and J are TRBV2 and TRBJ2-2; D not certain. Trimming took off 1 base at V and 6 bases at J, with 12 bases between the two ends. The CDR3 runs 15 residues. CDR1 is SNHLY, CDR2 FYNNEI, per germline. The CDR3 loop reads CASSEVKARSGELFF. CDR3 nucleotide sequence: TGTGCCAGCAGTGAAGTCAAGGCCCGCTCCGGGGAGCTGTTTTTT.

This clonotype was picked up a small number of times. The rearrangement uses TRBV5-1 and TRBJ2-2, with 7 bases matching TRBD2. Germline loops: CDR1 SGHRS, CDR2 YFSETQ. V trimming: 0 bases; J trimming: 4 bases; junction bases outside the gene matches: 3. This CDR3 has 15 residues. CDR3 sequence (DNA): TGCGCCAGCAGCTTGGCTAGCGGAAGCACCGGGGAGCTGTTTTTT. Protein: CASSLASGSTGELFF.

This clonotype was observed at least ten times. The chain links TRBV28 to TRBJ2-5, with TRBD2 identical over 8 bases. CDR1 and CDR2 (germline): MDHEN, SYDVKM. This CDR3 has 15 amino acids. V shed 8 bases and J 2 bases; nucleotides not matched to a gene: 10. CDR3 loop: CASFAAGEGQETQYF. Written as DNA, the CDR3 is TGTGCCAGCTTCGCAGCGGGAGAAGGTCAAGAGACCCAGTACTTC.